This is a list of T cell receptor beta chains from one sample in a study of T cell repertoires in cytomegalovirus infection. The antigens for these receptors are not known. TCRdb redid the calling of the reads with MiXCR, one entry per CDR3 protein. This sample has a few hundred thousand distinct CDR3 sequences, with roughly 43% found just once. This material consisted of cultured PBMCs, taken from culture after CMV antigen stimulation. The receptors were gathered from a human donor in good health (CMV status not recorded). Some clones in this sample may be carry-over from other donors' samples. Each CDR3 is given with its conserved first and last residue. D genes are given only for firm matches. Rows may omit the clone size; those that give it use once, few, many or a size class.

D	length	V	J	size	CDR3	DNA
-	13	TRBV7-4	TRBJ1-1	-	CANKRDVDTEAFF	TGTGCCAACAAGCGGGATGTGGACACTGAAGCTTTCTTT
-	15	TRBV19	TRBJ2-6	-	CASSIVASGANVLTF	TGTGCCAGTAGTATCGTGGCCTCTGGGGCCAACGTCCTGACTTTC
-	13	TRBV20-1	TRBJ2-3	-	CSASSGATDTQYF	TGCAGTGCTTCCTCAGGGGCAACAGATACGCAGTATTTT
TRBD2	15	TRBV11-2	TRBJ2-7	once	CASSIPSGGPYEQYF	TGTGCCAGCAGCATCCCTAGCGGGGGTCCCTACGAGCAGTACTTC
-	13	TRBV4-1	TRBJ1-2	-	CASSQFSAYGYTF	TGCGCCAGCAGCCAATTTTCGGCCTATGGCTACACCTTC
-	14	TRBV12-3/TRBV12-4	TRBJ1-2	-	CASRTLGGKYGYTF	TGTGCCAGCCGAACTTTGGGGGGAAAATATGGCTACACCTTC
-	14	TRBV19	TRBJ2-1	-	CASSIQGILNEQFF	TGTGCCAGCTCCATTCAGGGGATCCTCAATGAGCAGTTCTTC
TRBD1	16	TRBV10-2	TRBJ1-1	-	CASSGKAGQLNTEAFF	TGCGCCAGCAGTGGCAAAGCGGGACAGTTGAACACTGAAGCTTTCTTT
-	15	TRBV7-2	TRBJ1-4	few	CASSRVSGAVEKLFF	TGTGCCAGCAGCCGCGTCTCGGGGGCAGTTGAAAAACTGTTTTTT
TRBD2	15	TRBV7-2	TRBJ2-3	-	CASSASGGGADTQYF	TGTGCCAGCAGCGCCAGCGGGGGGGGGGCAGATACGCAGTATTTT
TRBD2	20	TRBV4-1	TRBJ2-1	many	CASKSRWLRTGTSGGDEQFF	TGCGCCAGCAAGTCCCGCTGGTTGCGGACCGGGACTAGCGGGGGAGACGAGCAGTTCTTC
TRBD2	13	TRBV12-3/TRBV12-4	TRBJ2-1	-	CASSLGPSGVQFF	TGTGCCAGCAGTTTAGGTCCTAGCGGGGTACAGTTCTTC
-	17	TRBV18	TRBJ1-6	-	CASSPPNSQPDNSPLHF	TGTGCCAGCTCACCACCAAACAGCCAGCCCGATAATTCACCCCTCCACTTT
TRBD1	15	TRBV7-7	TRBJ1-4	few	CASSARQGENEKLFF	TGTGCCAGCAGCGCTCGACAGGGGGAAAATGAAAAACTGTTTTTT
-	16	TRBV28	TRBJ2-2	-	CASSLNSPPVAGELFF	TGTGCCAGCAGTTTAAATTCCCCCCCGGTCGCCGGGGAGCTGTTTTTT
TRBD2	15	TRBV20-1	TRBJ2-1	once	CSARGWRGAYNEQFF	TGCAGTGCTAGAGGATGGCGGGGGGCTTACAATGAGCAGTTCTTC
-	11	TRBV12-3/TRBV12-4	TRBJ2-3	many	CASSQTDTQYF	TGTGCCAGCAGCCAGACAGATACGCAGTATTTT
-	15	TRBV12-3/TRBV12-4	TRBJ1-1	-	CASSPTGQYNTEAFF	TGTGCCAGCAGTCCAACCGGACAGTACAACACTGAAGCTTTCTTT
-	18	TRBV7-6	TRBJ1-4	few	CASSPGLLRVGTNEKLFF	TGTGCCAGCAGCCCGGGCCTCCTCAGGGTAGGGACTAATGAAAAACTGTTTTTT
TRBD2	13	TRBV29-1	TRBJ2-3	-	CSVRLAGADTQYF	TGCAGCGTACGACTAGCGGGAGCAGATACGCAGTATTTT
-	12	TRBV4-1	TRBJ2-2	-	CASSPDPGELFF	TGCGCCAGCAGCCCCGATCCCGGGGAGCTGTTTTTT
-	17	TRBV27	TRBJ2-7	few	CASSLSFLQGPSYEQYF	TGTGCCAGCAGTTTATCCTTCCTTCAGGGGCCTTCCTACGAGCAGTACTTC
-	16	TRBV6-5	TRBJ1-6	few	CASSYARQTNAPPLHF	TGTGCCAGCAGTTACGCCAGACAGACGAATGCCCCACCCCTCCACTTT
-	15	TRBV20-1	TRBJ2-7	few	CSASRRQGGGYEQYF	TGTAGTGCTAGCCGTAGACAGGGAGGAGGCTACGAGCAGTACTTC
TRBD1	16	TRBV2	TRBJ2-3	-	CASSEAGDRGTDTQYF	TGTGCCAGCAGTGAAGCCGGGGACAGGGGCACAGATACGCAGTATTTT
-	14	TRBV10-3	TRBJ2-1	-	CAISPQDSYNEQFF	TGTGCCATCAGCCCACAGGACTCGTACAATGAGCAGTTCTTC
-	14	TRBV18	TRBJ1-4	-	CASSLRGESEKLFF	TGTGCCAGCTCACTCAGGGGAGAGAGTGAAAAACTGTTTTTT
-	14	TRBV4-3	TRBJ2-1	-	CASSLNGRPDEQFF	TGCGCCAGCAGCCTTAACGGGAGACCTGATGAGCAGTTCTTC
-	15	TRBV7-9	TRBJ2-5	-	CASSLGSGVQETQYF	TGTGCCAGCAGCTTAGGGTCGGGAGTCCAAGAGACCCAGTACTTC
-	14	TRBV7-8	TRBJ1-6	few	CASSSGRFNSPLHF	TGTGCCAGCAGCTCCGGACGGTTCAATTCACCCCTCCACTTT
-	14	TRBV7-2	TRBJ2-7	once	CASSLGGTVYEQYF	TGTGCCAGCAGCTTAGGGGGAACCGTCTACGAGCAGTACTTC